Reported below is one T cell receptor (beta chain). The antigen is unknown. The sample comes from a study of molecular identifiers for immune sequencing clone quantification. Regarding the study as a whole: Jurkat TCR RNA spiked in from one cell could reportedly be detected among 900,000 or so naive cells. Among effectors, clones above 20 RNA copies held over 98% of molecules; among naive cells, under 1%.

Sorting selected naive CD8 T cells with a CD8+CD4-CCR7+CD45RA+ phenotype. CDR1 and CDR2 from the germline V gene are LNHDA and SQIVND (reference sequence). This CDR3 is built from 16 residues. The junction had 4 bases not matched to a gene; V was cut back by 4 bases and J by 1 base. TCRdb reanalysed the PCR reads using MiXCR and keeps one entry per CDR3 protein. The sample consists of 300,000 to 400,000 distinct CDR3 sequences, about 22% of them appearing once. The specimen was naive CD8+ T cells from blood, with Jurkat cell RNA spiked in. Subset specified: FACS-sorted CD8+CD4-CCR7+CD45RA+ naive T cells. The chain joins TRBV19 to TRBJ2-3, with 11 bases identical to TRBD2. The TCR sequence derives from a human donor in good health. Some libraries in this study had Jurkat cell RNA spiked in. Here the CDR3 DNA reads TGTGCCAGTAGTAACCTAGCGGGAGGAGGCACAGATACGCAGTATTTT. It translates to CASSNLAGGGTDTQYF.